The 30 T cell receptor beta chains below were found in one sample sequenced in a study of beta chain features in type 1 diabetes. As every portion of the isolated RNA was reverse transcribed, the sequencing read expressed TCRB transcripts. Assay used: immunoSEQ multiplex PCR; TCRdb lists only in-frame clones, some missing. The table records about 340,000 clones, approximately 13% of them present only once. Study-wide findings and caveats: Shortening that was moderate but significant affected the TCRB CDR3s of Type 1 diabetes patients in all four CD4+ subsets.

Their specific antigens are unknown. Specimen: naive CD4+ T cells from blood. The receptors derive from a woman younger than 30 with type 1 diabetes.

This clone has more than one count but fewer than ten. This chain joins TRBV5-1 and TRBJ2-7; a weak D match, TRBD2 (5 bases). CDR1 SGHRS and CDR2 YFSETQ come from the germline V gene. CDR3 length: 13 amino acids. Between the trimmed V and J ends, which lost 2 bases and 5 bases, there was a span of 11 bases. CDR3 protein: CASSLPGSNEQYF. CDR3 bases: TGCGCCAGCAGCTTACCGGGATCCAACGAGCAGTACTTC.

V usage is TRBV5-4 and J usage is TRBJ2-5; no reliable D call. V gave up 4 bases and J gave up 1 base, with 5 bases separating them. This CDR3 spans 12 amino acids. The germline CDR1 and CDR2 sequences are SGHNT and YYREEE (reference sequence). CDR3 residues: CASSVSQETQYF. The DNA of the CDR3 is TGTGCCAGCAGCGTCAGCCAAGAGACCCAGTACTTC.

This clone was seen a few times. This chain links TRBV28 with TRBJ2-1; 11 nucleotides line up with TRBD2. CDR1 and CDR2 from the germline V gene are MDHEN and SYDVKM. The CDR3 covers 15 residues. J was trimmed by 12 bases and V by 6 bases; bases with no gene match: 13. The CDR3 nucleotides are TGTGCCAGCAGCTCCCGGGCACTAGCGGGAGAGGTGCAGTTCTTC. The encoded protein is CASSSRALAGEVQFF. Full variable domain (outside the CDR3, taken from reference TRBV28 and TRBJ2-1): DVKVTQSSRYLVKRTGEKVFLECVQDMDHENMFWYRQDPGLGLRLIYFSYDVKMKEKGDIPEGYSVSREKKERFSLILESASTNQTSMYLCASSSRALAGEVQFFGPGTRLTVL.

The chain links TRBV5-1 to TRBJ2-3, with 10 bases that match TRBD2. This CDR3 has 17 residues. Germline CDR1 is SGHRS and CDR2 is YFSETQ. Trimming removed 1 base from V and 4 bases from J; junction bases left unmatched: 9. Written as DNA, the CDR3 is TGCGCCAGCAGCTTGTCTGCTAGCGGGAGTAAAGCAGATACGCAGTATTTT. Its translation: CASSLSASGSKADTQYF.

V is TRBV6-1 and J is TRBJ2-4; 9 bases align to TRBD1. The CDR3 has 15 amino acids. The trim removed 2 bases at V and 6 bases at J, leaving 5 bases unmatched. Germline V gene lookup returns CDR1 MNHNS and CDR2 SASEGT. This CDR3 reads CASSERRTGANIQYF. The CDR3 bases are TGTGCCAGCAGTGAACGGCGGACAGGGGCAAACATTCAGTACTTC.

This clone was seen ten or more times. The chain has TRBV4-3 and TRBJ2-3; D call uncertain. CDR3 length: 15 amino acids. From germline, CDR1 is LGHNA and CDR2 YSLEER. The ends were cut back, 0 bases at V and 5 bases at J, with 12 bases in the middle. CDR3 amino acids: CASSQDHKSRDTQYF. The DNA of the CDR3 is TGCGCCAGCAGCCAAGATCATAAGTCCAGAGATACGCAGTATTTT.

The table lists this clone with a few counts. The rearrangement uses TRBV30 and TRBJ1-2; 8 bases map to TRBD1. The ends lost 5 bases at V and 3 bases at J; junction bases unmatched: 5. Germline V gene lookup returns CDR1 GTSNPN and CDR2 SVGIG (reference sequence). This CDR3 spans 13 amino acids. The CDR3 sequence is CAWQGAPYYGYTF. The CDR3 DNA reads TGTGCCTGGCAGGGGGCTCCCTACTATGGCTACACCTTC.

This clone was recorded a few times. V is TRBV28 and J is TRBJ2-7; 8 nucleotides line up with TRBD1. The V gene end was trimmed by 3 bases and the J gene end by 4 bases; junction bases not matched to a gene: 5. Germline V CDR1 and CDR2: MDHEN, SYDVKM. The CDR3 runs 14 residues. In DNA, the CDR3 is TGTGCCAGCAGTTTCGTGGACAGGGAGTACGAGCAGTACTTC. Amino acids: CASSFVDREYEQYF.

V gene TRBV29-1 combines with J gene TRBJ2-5; D unresolved. Looked up from germline, CDR1 is SQVTM and CDR2 is ANQGSEA. The length of the CDR3 is 13 residues. V lost 4 bases and J lost 5, with 14 bases in between. DNA for the CDR3: TGCAGCGTTGCTGGCAGGTTTGTCGAGACCCAGTACTTC. Protein: CSVAGRFVETQYF.

The rearrangement joins TRBV29-1 to TRBJ2-6; 7 bases line up with TRBD1. The CDR3 extends over 13 amino acids. V lost 6 bases, J lost 4 bases, and 3 bases stayed unmatched. Per germline, CDR1 SQVTM and CDR2 ANQGSEA. CDR3 nucleotides: TGCAGCGTCACAGGGGTCGGGGCCAACGTCCTGACTTTC. Translated: CSVTGVGANVLTF.

The chain links TRBV18 to TRBJ1-1; no firm D call. CDR3 length: 15 residues. Deletions cut 5 bases from V and 0 bases from J, with 13 bases between. CDR1 and CDR2 from the germline V gene are KGHSH and LQKENI. CDR3 amino acids: CASSSGLDMNTEAFF. The CDR3 nucleotides are TGTGCCAGCTCATCGGGTCTGGATATGAACACTGAAGCTTTCTTT.

This clone was found a few times. This sequence joins TRBV19 and TRBJ2-6, with D possibly TRBD1 on 6 matching bases. The germline CDR1 and CDR2 sequences are LNHDA and SQIVND (reference sequence). The CDR3 loop spans 16 amino acids. Between the trimmed V and J ends, which lost 9 bases and 0 bases, there was a span of 15 bases. The CDR3 region has the DNA TGTGCCAGCTCCACAGGGATAATCTCTGGGGCCAACGTCCTGACTTTC. This encodes CASSTGIISGANVLTF.

This chain uses TRBV6-5 with TRBJ2-7; a possible D gene is TRBD1 (6 bases). V gave up 5 bases and J gave up 3 bases, with 11 bases separating them. The CDR3 extends over 13 amino acids. The V gene's germline CDR1 is MNHEY and CDR2 SVGAGI. The CDR3 nucleotides read TGTGCCAGCAGTACGGACAGAGTCTACGAGCAGTACTTC. It yields the protein CASSTDRVYEQYF.

CDR3 sequence reads: CASSQPLMAGAKNIQYF. CDR3 DNA: TGCGCCAGCAGCCAACCTCTCATGGCCGGGGCCAAAAACATTCAGTACTTC. This rearrangement joins TRBV4-1 to TRBJ2-4; D gene unclear. The V and J ends lost 2 bases and 1 base respectively, with 15 bases between them. Germline CDR1 and CDR2: MGHRA and YSYEKL. CDR3 length equals 17 residues.

This clone was detected a few times. This rearrangement joins TRBV28 to TRBJ2-7; TRBD2 matches at 10 bases. J lost 7 bases, V lost 6 bases, and 12 bases had no gene match. The CDR3 spans 15 residues. Germline-derived CDR1 and CDR2 are MDHEN and SYDVKM. The CDR3 loop reads CASRLAGGGWREQYF. CDR3 coding DNA: TGTGCCAGCAGGTTAGCGGGAGGAGGGTGGAGAGAGCAGTACTTC.

This clone was detected a few times. The rearrangement links TRBV18 to TRBJ2-7; tentative D call: TRBD2 (5 bases). V was clipped by 5 bases and J by 6 bases, with 11 bases between them. Germline CDR1 KGHSH, CDR2 LQKENI. The length of the CDR3 is 12 residues. Here the CDR3 reads CASSSPGCEQYV. CDR3 bases: TGTGCCAGCTCATCGCCGGGGTGCGAGCAGTACGTC.

This clone was seen more than once but under ten times. The V call is TRBV29-1, the J call TRBJ1-1, with 11 positions matching TRBD1. Germline-derived CDR1 and CDR2 are SQVTM and ANQGSEA. This CDR3 contains 14 residues. Trimming took 5 bases from V and 3 from J; bases not matched to a gene: 5. CDR3 amino acids: CSVLDRGLDTEAFF. CDR3 bases: TGCAGCGTTTTGGACAGGGGGCTGGACACTGAAGCTTTCTTT. Based on the CDR3 plus reference TRBV29-1 and TRBJ1-1, the full variable domain is SAVISQKPSRDICQRGTSLTIQCQVDSQVTMMFWYRQQPGQSLTLIATANQGSEATYESGFVIDKFPISRPNLTFSTLTVSNMSPEDSSIYLCSVLDRGLDTEAFFGQGTRLTVV.

This clone showed up just a few times. The genes are TRBV19 and TRBJ2-7; 15 nucleotides line up with TRBD2. The CDR3 length is 16 residues. V shed 4 bases, J shed 4 bases, and the junction held 5 bases outside the gene matches. Germline values: CDR1 LNHDA, CDR2 SQIVND (reference sequence). CDR3 protein: CASSTQGLAGGYEQYF. DNA for the CDR3: TGTGCCAGTAGTACGCAAGGACTAGCGGGAGGGTACGAGCAGTACTTC.

This chain links TRBV28 with TRBJ2-7; 7 positions agree with TRBD2. Germline values: CDR1 MDHEN, CDR2 SYDVKM. The length of the CDR3 is 12 residues. Unmatched junction bases numbered 6, after V lost 10 bases and J lost 3 bases. The CDR3 is CATYSGDYEQYF. In DNA form, the CDR3 reads TGTGCCACCTACAGCGGGGACTACGAGCAGTACTTC.

V gene TRBV5-1 combines with J gene TRBJ2-7; D perhaps matches TRBD2 (5 bases). Deletions cut 4 bases from V and 3 bases from J, with 5 bases between. The CDR3 loop spans 11 amino acids. Germline assignment: CDR1 SGHRS and CDR2 YFSETQ. The DNA for the CDR3 is TGCGCCAGCAGCGAGGGCTACGAGCAGTACTTC. It specifies CASSEGYEQYF.

A few counts support this clone. The gene calls are TRBV4-3 and TRBJ1-1; 7 positions match TRBD1. V was clipped by 6 bases and J by 4 bases; unmatched bases: 8. Germline V lookup: CDR1 LGHNA, CDR2 YSLEER. CDR3 length equals 14 residues. In nucleotides, the CDR3 is TGCGCCAGCAGTCTTCAGGGGGAGAGCACTGAAGCTTTCTTT. Its protein is CASSLQGESTEAFF.

The chain uses TRBV7-6 and TRBJ2-5, with D perhaps TRBD1 (6 bases). The CDR3 sequence is 14 residues long. The germline V and J ends were trimmed by 5 bases and 5 bases, with 15 bases remaining between them. Germline CDR1 reads SGHVS; CDR2 reads FNYEAQ. CDR3 DNA: TGTGCCAGCAGCCAATCAGGGGCCTGGGAGACCCAGTACTTC. The encoded protein is CASSQSGAWETQYF.

A few counts support this clone. This rearrangement joins TRBV29-1 to TRBJ2-3, with 8 positions matching TRBD1. The CDR3 extends over 13 amino acids. Germline V lookup: CDR1 SQVTM, CDR2 ANQGSEA. Trimming cost V 4 bases and J 6 bases; bases outside gene matches: 6. CDR3 coding DNA: TGCAGCGTTGCAGGGGGCGCTTCCGATACGCAGTATTTT. Amino acids: CSVAGGASDTQYF.

As to this clone: The sample has other DNA sequences that encode this CDR3 too. The chain recombines TRBV6-5 with TRBJ2-7; 7 bases match TRBD1. The CDR3 consists of 16 residues. Per the germline V gene, CDR1 is MNHEY and CDR2 is SVGAGI. Trimming cost V 0 bases and J 1 base; bases outside gene matches: 6. CDR3 DNA sequence: TGTGCCAGCAGTTACTCGGGGGCAGGGGGATCCTACGAGCAGTACTTC. The encoded protein is CASSYSGAGGSYEQYF.

The rearrangement joins TRBV28 to TRBJ2-7; 14 bases agree with TRBD2. V lost 5 bases to trimming and J lost 6 bases; unmatched junction nucleotides: 6. The germline CDR1 and CDR2 sequences are MDHEN and SYDVKM. This CDR3 is 15 amino acids long. The CDR3 region has the DNA TGTGCCAGCAGTCTAGGACTAGCGGGAGGCAGCGAGCAGTACTTC. This gives the protein CASSLGLAGGSEQYF.

There are a few counts of this clone. This rearrangement joins TRBV30 to TRBJ1-1; D not certain. The ends were cut back, 0 bases at V and 4 bases at J, with 9 bases in the middle. This CDR3 spans 13 amino acids. From germline, CDR1 is GTSNPN and CDR2 SVGIG (reference sequence). CDR3 amino acids: CAWSVLMVTEAFF. The CDR3 nucleotides are TGTGCCTGGAGTGTACTAATGGTCACTGAAGCTTTCTTT.

V and J are TRBV4-3 and TRBJ2-2; 12 bases fit TRBD2. CDR1 and CDR2 from the germline V gene are LGHNA and YSLEER. This CDR3 has 17 amino acids. J gave up 6 bases and V 4 bases, and 9 bases lay outside the gene matches. CDR3 loop: CASSPNKLAGGPGELFF. DNA of the CDR3: TGCGCCAGCAGCCCGAACAAGCTAGCGGGAGGGCCCGGGGAGCTGTTTTTT.

This clone was seen only a few times. The chain couples TRBV11-2 to TRBJ1-2; D gene uncertain. This CDR3 is built from 14 residues. The V end was cut by 5 bases, the J end by 4 bases, with 14 bases between. The germline V gene has CDR1 SGHAT and CDR2 FQNNGV. DNA of the CDR3: TGTGCCAGCAGCCCGACCGCTAGTGCCTATGGCTACACCTTC. Its translation is CASSPTASAYGYTF.

V is TRBV19 and J is TRBJ2-1; 8 bases fit TRBD2. The CDR3 extends over 16 amino acids. Losses at the gene ends were 4 bases for V and 3 bases for J; bases not matched to a gene: 8. Germline lookup yields CDR1 LNHDA and CDR2 SQIVND (reference sequence). The CDR3, as DNA: TGTGCCAGTAGTAGTAGGAGCGGGAGAAGCTACAATGAGCAGTTCTTC. Amino acid sequence: CASSSRSGRSYNEQFF.

The chain recombines TRBV19 with TRBJ1-5; no reliable D call. Germline assignment: CDR1 LNHDA and CDR2 SQIVND (reference sequence). With 7 bases removed from V and 1 base from J, the gap between germline ends came to 11 bases. There are 14 residues in the CDR3. The CDR3 DNA sequence: TGTGCCAGTACCCCAGGCAGGAGCAATCAGCCCCAGCATTTT. This translates into CASTPGRSNQPQHF.